This TCR beta chain was identified in a study of CD8 T cells in Susac syndrome. Study outcomes and limitations: The authors acknowledged that the study's TCR sequencing and HLA analysis involved relatively few individuals.

CD8+ and CD4+ T cells from blood underwent TCR beta sequencing. Negative isolation yielded the CD8+ and CD4+ T cells, while FACS enriched the TEMRA cells. Random-hexamer reverse transcription was applied to about 0.45 to 1 ug RNA. TCRdb itself ran the immunoSEQ multiplex PCR reads through MiXCR, one entry per CDR3 protein. The table lists about 300,000 distinct CDR3 sequences, around 91% of them singletons, with under 0.2% in the top ten. The CDR3 totals 16 residues. Germline V gene sequence: CDR1 LGHNA, CDR2 YSLEER. Trimming took 0 bases from V and 6 from J, leaving 15 bases between them. As for this clonotype: Its antigen remains unknown.

The receptor was isolated from a human donor with multiple sclerosis. The chain couples TRBV4-3 to TRBJ2-1; D may correspond to TRBD1 or TRBD2 (6 bases each). Sequencing was carried out using CD8+ T cells from PBMCs. The CDR3 reads CASSQDLGGLPNEQFF. DNA of the CDR3: TGCGCCAGCAGCCAAGATTTAGGGGGGCTCCCCAATGAGCAGTTCTTC.